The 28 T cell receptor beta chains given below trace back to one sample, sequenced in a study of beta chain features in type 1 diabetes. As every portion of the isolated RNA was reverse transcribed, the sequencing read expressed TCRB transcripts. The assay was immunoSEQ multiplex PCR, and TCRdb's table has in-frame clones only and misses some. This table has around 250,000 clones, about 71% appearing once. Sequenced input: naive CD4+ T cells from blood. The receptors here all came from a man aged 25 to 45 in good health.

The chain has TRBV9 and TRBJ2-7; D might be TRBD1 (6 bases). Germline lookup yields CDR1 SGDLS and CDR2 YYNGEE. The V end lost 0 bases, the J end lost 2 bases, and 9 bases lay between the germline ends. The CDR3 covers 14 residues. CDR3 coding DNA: TGTGCCAGCAGCGTAGCCCAGGGGCCCTACGAGCAGTACTTC. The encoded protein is CASSVAQGPYEQYF.

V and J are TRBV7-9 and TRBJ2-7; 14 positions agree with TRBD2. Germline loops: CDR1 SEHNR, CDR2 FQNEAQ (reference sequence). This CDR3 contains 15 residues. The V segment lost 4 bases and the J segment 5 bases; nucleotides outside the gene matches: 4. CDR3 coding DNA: TGTGCCAGCAGCTACAGACTAGCGGGAGGGCACGAGCAGTACTTC. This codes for CASSYRLAGGHEQYF.

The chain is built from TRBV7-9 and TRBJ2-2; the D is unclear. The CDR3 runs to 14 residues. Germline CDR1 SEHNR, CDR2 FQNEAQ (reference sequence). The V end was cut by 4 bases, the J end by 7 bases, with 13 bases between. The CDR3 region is CASSSSPGRGELFF. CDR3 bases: TGTGCCAGCAGCTCAAGCCCGGGTCGCGGGGAGCTGTTTTTT.

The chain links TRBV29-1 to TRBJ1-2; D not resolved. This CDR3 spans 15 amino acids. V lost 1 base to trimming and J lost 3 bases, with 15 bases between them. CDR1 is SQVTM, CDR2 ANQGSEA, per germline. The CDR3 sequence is CSVEGQEGRDYGYTF. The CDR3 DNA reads TGCAGCGTTGAAGGTCAGGAAGGACGGGACTATGGCTACACCTTC.

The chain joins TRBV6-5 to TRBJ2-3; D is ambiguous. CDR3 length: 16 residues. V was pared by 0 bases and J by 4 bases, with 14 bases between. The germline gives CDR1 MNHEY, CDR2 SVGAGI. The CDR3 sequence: CASSYSFLTSSDTQYF. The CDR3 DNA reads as TGTGCCAGCAGTTACTCGTTTTTAACCAGCTCAGATACGCAGTATTTT.

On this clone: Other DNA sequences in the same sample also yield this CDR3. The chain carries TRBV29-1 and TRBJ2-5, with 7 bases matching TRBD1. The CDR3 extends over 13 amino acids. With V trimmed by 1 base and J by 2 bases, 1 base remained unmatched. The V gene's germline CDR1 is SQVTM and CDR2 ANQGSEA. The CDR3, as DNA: TGCAGCGTTGAAGGCAGGGGGCAAGAGACCCAGTACTTC. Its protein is CSVEGRGQETQYF.

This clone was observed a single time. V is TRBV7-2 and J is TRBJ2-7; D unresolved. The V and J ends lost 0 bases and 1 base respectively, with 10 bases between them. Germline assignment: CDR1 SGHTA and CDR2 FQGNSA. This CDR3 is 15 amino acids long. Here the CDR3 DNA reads TGTGCCAGCAGCTTAGCGGAGCTGGCTTCCTACGAGCAGTACTTC. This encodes CASSLAELASYEQYF.

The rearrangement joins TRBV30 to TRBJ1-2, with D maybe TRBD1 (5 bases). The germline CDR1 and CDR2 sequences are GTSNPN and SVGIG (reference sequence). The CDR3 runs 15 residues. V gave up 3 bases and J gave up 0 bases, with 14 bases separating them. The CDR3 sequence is CAWRATPGPNYGYTF. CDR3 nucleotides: TGTGCCTGGAGAGCTACTCCGGGACCTAACTATGGCTACACCTTC.

The CDR3 region is CASSRDEDYGYTF. DNA for the CDR3: TGCGCCAGCAGCAGGGACGAAGACTATGGCTACACCTTC. The chain carries TRBV5-1 and TRBJ1-2, with D possibly matching TRBD1 (5 bases). The CDR3 contains 13 residues. V lost 4 bases and J 3 bases, leaving 10 bases between the germline ends. From germline, CDR1 is SGHRS and CDR2 YFSETQ.

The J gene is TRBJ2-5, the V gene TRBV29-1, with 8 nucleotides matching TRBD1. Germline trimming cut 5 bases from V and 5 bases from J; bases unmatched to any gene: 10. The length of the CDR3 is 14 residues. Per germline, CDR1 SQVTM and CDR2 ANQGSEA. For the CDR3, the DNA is TGCAGCGTTCCACCCACAGGGGGTAGGGAGACCCAGTACTTC. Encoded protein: CSVPPTGGRETQYF.

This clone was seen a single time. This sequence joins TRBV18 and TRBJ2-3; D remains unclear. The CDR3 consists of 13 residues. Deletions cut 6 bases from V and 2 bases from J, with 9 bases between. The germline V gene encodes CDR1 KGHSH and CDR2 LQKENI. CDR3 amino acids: CASSLGNTDTQYF. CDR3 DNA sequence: TGTGCCAGCTCGCTTGGGAACACAGATACGCAGTATTTT.

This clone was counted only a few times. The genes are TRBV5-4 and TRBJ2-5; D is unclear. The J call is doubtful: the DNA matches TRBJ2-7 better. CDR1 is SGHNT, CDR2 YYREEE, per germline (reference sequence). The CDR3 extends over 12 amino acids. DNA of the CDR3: TGTGCCAGCAGCTTGTTTGGGTACGAGCAGTACTTC. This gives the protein CASSLFGYEQYF.

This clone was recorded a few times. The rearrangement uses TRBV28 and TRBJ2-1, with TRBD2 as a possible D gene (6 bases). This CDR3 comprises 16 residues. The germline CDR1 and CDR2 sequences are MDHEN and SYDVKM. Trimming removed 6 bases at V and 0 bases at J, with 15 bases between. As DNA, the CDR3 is TGTGCCAGCAGCCGTCTTGGCGGGACCTCCTACAATGAGCAGTTCTTC. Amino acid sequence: CASSRLGGTSYNEQFF.

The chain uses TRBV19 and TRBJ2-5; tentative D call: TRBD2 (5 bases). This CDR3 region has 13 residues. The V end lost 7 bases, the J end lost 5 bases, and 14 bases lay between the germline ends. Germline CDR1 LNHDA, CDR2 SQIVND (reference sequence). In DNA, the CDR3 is TGTGCCAGTACCGAACAGCCGGGGGAGACCCAGTACTTC. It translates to CASTEQPGETQYF.

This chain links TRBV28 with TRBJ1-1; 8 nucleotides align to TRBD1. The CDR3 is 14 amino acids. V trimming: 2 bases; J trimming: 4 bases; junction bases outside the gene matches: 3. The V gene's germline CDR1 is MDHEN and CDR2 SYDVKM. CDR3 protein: CASSLGQGSTEAFF. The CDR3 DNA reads TGTGCCAGCAGTTTAGGACAGGGAAGCACTGAAGCTTTCTTT.

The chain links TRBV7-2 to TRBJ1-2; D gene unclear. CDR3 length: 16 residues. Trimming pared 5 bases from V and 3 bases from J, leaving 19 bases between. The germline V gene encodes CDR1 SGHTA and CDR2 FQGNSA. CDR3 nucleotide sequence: TGTGCCAGCAGCCCGCCTAATAGGGCACGGGACTATGGCTACACCTTC. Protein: CASSPPNRARDYGYTF.

The CDR3 here is CASSLSGTMSNEQYF. The CDR3 DNA is TGTGCCAGCAGCTTAAGCGGAACGATGAGTAACGAGCAGTACTTC. This chain links TRBV11-2 with TRBJ2-7, with TRBD2 as a possible D gene (5 bases). The CDR3 loop spans 15 amino acids. From germline, CDR1 is SGHAT and CDR2 FQNNGV. The ends were cut back, 2 bases at V and 5 bases at J, with 16 bases in the middle.

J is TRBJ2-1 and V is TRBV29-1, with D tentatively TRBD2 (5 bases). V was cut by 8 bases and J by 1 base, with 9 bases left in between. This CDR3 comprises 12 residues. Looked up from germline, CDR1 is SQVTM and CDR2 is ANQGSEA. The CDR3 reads CSSSGSYNEQFF. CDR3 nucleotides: TGCAGCTCCTCGGGATCCTACAATGAGCAGTTCTTC.

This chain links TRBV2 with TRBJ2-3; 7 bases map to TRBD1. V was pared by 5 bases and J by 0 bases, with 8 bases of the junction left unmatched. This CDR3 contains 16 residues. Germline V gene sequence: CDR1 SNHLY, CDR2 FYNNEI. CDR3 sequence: CASSTRTGWSTDTQYF. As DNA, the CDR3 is TGTGCCAGCAGTACGCGGACAGGCTGGAGCACAGATACGCAGTATTTT.

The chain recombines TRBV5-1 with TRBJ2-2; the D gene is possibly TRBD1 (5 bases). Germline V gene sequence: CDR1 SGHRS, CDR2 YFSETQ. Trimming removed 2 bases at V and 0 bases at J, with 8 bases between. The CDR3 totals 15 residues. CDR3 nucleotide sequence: TGCGCCAGCAGCTTTCAGACAGCGAACACCGGGGAGCTGTTTTTT. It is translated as CASSFQTANTGELFF.

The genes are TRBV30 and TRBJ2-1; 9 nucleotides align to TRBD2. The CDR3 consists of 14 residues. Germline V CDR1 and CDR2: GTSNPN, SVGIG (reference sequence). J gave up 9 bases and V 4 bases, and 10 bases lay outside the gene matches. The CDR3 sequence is CAWNPGLASGEQFF. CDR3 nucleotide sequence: TGTGCCTGGAATCCAGGACTAGCGTCTGGTGAGCAGTTCTTC.

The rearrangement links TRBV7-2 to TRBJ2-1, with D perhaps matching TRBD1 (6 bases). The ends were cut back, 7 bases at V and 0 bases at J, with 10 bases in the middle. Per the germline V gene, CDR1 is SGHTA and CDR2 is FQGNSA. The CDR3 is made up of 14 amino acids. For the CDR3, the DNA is TGTGCCAGCAAAGGACAGAGCTCCTACAATGAGCAGTTCTTC. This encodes CASKGQSSYNEQFF.

The CDR3 region is CAWYTRWVGYTAEAFF. In DNA form, the CDR3 reads TGTGCCTGGTATACCCGCTGGGTGGGGTATACCGCTGAAGCTTTCTTT. V is TRBV30 and J is TRBJ1-1; unclear D gene. Deletions cut 5 bases from V and 6 bases from J, with 25 bases between. Germline assignment: CDR1 GTSNPN and CDR2 SVGIG (reference sequence). The CDR3 covers 16 residues.

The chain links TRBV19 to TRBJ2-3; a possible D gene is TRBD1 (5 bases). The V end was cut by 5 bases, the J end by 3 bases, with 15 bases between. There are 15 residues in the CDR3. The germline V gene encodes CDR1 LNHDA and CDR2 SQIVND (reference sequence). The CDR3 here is CASSFQGLETDTQYF. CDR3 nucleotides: TGTGCCAGTAGTTTCCAGGGCCTGGAGACAGATACGCAGTATTTT.

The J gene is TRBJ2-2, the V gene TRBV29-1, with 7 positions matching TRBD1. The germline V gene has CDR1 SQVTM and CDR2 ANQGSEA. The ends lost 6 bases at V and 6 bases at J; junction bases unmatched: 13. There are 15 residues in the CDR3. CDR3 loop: CSVRGTVGGPGELFF. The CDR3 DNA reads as TGCAGCGTCAGAGGGACAGTAGGAGGTCCCGGGGAGCTGTTTTTT.

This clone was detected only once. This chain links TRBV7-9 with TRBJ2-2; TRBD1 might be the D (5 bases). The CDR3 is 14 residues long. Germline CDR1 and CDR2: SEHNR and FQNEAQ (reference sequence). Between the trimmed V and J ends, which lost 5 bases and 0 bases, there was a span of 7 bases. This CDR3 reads CASSGRANTGELFF. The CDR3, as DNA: TGTGCCAGCAGCGGCAGGGCGAACACCGGGGAGCTGTTTTTT.

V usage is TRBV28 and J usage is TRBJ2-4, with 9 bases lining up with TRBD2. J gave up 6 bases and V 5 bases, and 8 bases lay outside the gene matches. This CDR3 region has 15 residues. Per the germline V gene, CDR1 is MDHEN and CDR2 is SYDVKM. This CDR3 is CASSPHGLARNIQYF. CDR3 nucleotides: TGTGCCAGCAGTCCACACGGACTAGCGAGAAACATTCAGTACTTC.

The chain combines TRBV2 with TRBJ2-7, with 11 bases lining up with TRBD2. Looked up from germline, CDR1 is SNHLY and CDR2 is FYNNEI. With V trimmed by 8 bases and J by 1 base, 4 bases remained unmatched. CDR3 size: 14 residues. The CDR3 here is CASGGTSGSYEQYF. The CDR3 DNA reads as TGTGCCAGCGGAGGGACTAGCGGTTCCTACGAGCAGTACTTC.